This TCR beta chain emerged from a study of cytotoxic CD8 clonotypes in ibrutinib-treated CLL. A note on this clone: Its antigen remains unknown.

Using immunoSEQ multiplex PCR, the repertoire was profiled, and TCRdb retains in-frame clones only, with some absent. The repertoire has about 130,000 clones, approximately 85% of them found once; the top ten carry about 2.1%. Trimming removed 2 bases at V and 0 bases at J, with 12 bases between. The CDR3 length is 16 residues. Per germline, CDR1 MNHNY and CDR2 SVGAGI (reference sequence). Findings and limits, study-wide: Clonality was higher at baseline than in age-matched healthy donors and tracked circulating CD8+ T-cell counts.

The input for sequencing was PBMCs, taken after 24 months of ibrutinib treatment. This TCR came from a human donor with chronic lymphocytic leukemia. The rearrangement joins TRBV6-6 to TRBJ2-3; D is undetermined. CDR3 nucleotide sequence: TGTGCCAGCAGTTACGGGGTGACTGCGAGCACAGATACGCAGTATTTT. It yields the protein CASSYGVTASTDTQYF.